The clone carrying this T cell receptor (beta chain) was counted ten times or more. As yet, its antigen is unknown. The data originate from a study of tumor-infiltrating lymphocytes in primary liver carcinoma. Whole-study context: The patient group consisted of men and women aged 30 to 69 years. Broader study findings: In tumor-adjacent and tumor-blood pairs, overlap was lower than in tumor region pairs. Blood fell significantly below tumors in its top-250-clone fraction (p = 0.039). Only around 7.5-24% of top clones occurred in all five tumor regions.

The CDR3 sequence is 14 residues long. CDR1 and CDR2 (germline): SQVTM, ANQGSEA. With 1 base clipped from V and 5 bases from J, the junction kept 1 base outside the gene matches. Starting material for RNA and DNA co-extraction consisted of roughly 19-30 mg of unsorted bulk tissue. Synthesis of TCR beta cDNA was carried out from 500 ng total RNA with a constant-region primer. Nested multiplex PCR, run for three rounds with slightly modified ARM-PCR, yielded TCR beta libraries. Forward primers for TRBV1-TRBV30 and a C-beta reverse primer served the first two PCR rounds, at about 10 cycles each. Using its own MiXCR run on the multiplex PCR reads, TCRdb lists one record per CDR3 protein. The table shows about 30,000 distinct CDR3 sequences, with 70% to 80% occurring only once.

The sequencing sample was made of liver tumor tissue from sampling region 3. Indicated subset: tumor region T3, left-lateral pole. This clonotype was sampled from a woman aged 25 to 39 with primary liver carcinoma and hepatitis B virus infection. The V call is TRBV29-1, the J call TRBJ2-1; 11 nucleotides align to TRBD2. In nucleotides, the CDR3 is TGCAGCGTTGAAGGGACTAGCGGGCACAATGAGCAGTTCTTC. Amino acids: CSVEGTSGHNEQFF.